This TCR beta chain was identified in a study of human T cells and chemical hapten exposure. Study at large: Each patch test put 0.01% DPC on the upper back, and results were read at 6 days.

In germline, CDR1 is MDHEN, CDR2 SYDVKM. Trimming pared 1 base from V and 9 bases from J, leaving 12 bases between. CDR3 length equals 13 residues. MiXCR, applied by TCRdb to the RACE reads, yields one record per CDR3 protein. The table has approximately 180,000 distinct CDR3 sequences, more than 25% seen once; the top ten hold roughly 3%. Specified time point: pre-sensitization, week 0. The treatment is: therapeutic diphenylcyclopropenone sensitization with weekly scalp DPC. The source material was whole blood, sampled in connection with sensitization to the hapten diphenylcyclopropenone (DPC). The receptor was isolated from a woman in her twenties or thirties with alopecia areata. Some clones in this sample may be carry-over from other donors' samples. This chain links TRBV28 with TRBJ1-1, with D unclear. The CDR3 region has the DNA TGTGCCAGCAGTTTATCCCTAGGATACCAAGCTTTCTTT. Its translation: CASSLSLGYQAFF.